The TCR beta chain described here comes from a study of early T cells in non-severe SARS-CoV-2 infection. Germline lookup yields CDR1 SGHNT and CDR2 YENEEA. V dropped 3 bases and J dropped 0; count of bases not matched to a gene: 23. The CDR3 sequence is 22 residues long. TCRdb fed the 5' RACE reads into MiXCR, producing one record per CDR3 protein. This sample has approximately 31,000 distinct CDR3 sequences; roughly 5.8% occur once, and the top ten carry about 7%. In this sample, this clonotype turned up many times. The rearrangement links TRBV11-3 to TRBJ2-1; 7 nucleotides match TRBD2. This TCR derives from an adult who was a healthcare worker with PCR-confirmed SARS-CoV-2 infection or an uninfected control (not recorded which). The specimen was whole blood. The CDR3 spells CASSFTFRWAGEVASSYNEQFF. In nucleotides, the CDR3 is TGTGCCAGCAGCTTTACTTTTCGGTGGGCGGGAGAAGTGGCGAGCTCCTACAATGAGCAGTTCTTC.